What follows describes a single T cell receptor (beta chain). What it binds is unknown. The data originate from a study of cytomegalovirus exposure and HLA in healthy donors. The study's findings and limits: As a later analysis showed, a missense DCLRE1C variant was linked to trimming of TCR beta V- and J-genes.

It was with 60 Vbeta and 13 Jbeta primers that the PCR ran. Sequencing used immunoSEQ multiplex PCR; TCRdb keeps in-frame clones, though not all of them. This sample yields 150,000 to 200,000 clones, of which roughly 77% are seen a single time; around 7.7% belongs to the top ten. The length of the CDR3 is 16 residues. V gave up 2 bases and J gave up 4 bases; unmatched junction bases: 8. Germline V gene lookup returns CDR1 SGDLS and CDR2 YYNGEE. Healthy people donating bone marrow made up the donors. The TCR was taken from a woman aged 40 to 55 in good health and CMV-seropositive. Sequenced: PBMCs. The V call is TRBV9, the J call TRBJ2-2; 7 bases match TRBD1. The CDR3 region is CASSVGQRTSTGELFF. CDR3 coding DNA: TGTGCCAGCAGCGTGGGACAGCGTACCAGCACCGGGGAGCTGTTTTTT.